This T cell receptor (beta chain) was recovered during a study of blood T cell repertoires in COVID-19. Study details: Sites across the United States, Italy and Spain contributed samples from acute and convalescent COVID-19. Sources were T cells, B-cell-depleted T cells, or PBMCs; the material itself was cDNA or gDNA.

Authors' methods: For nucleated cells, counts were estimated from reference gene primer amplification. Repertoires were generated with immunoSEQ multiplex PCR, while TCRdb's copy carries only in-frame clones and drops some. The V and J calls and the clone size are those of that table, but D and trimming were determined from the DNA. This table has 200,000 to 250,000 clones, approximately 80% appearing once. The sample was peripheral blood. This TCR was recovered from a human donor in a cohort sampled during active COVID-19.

The CDR3 loop is CASSLGGGFGNQPQHF. The CDR3, as DNA: TGTGCCAGCAGCTTAGGAGGTGGATTCGGCAATCAGCCCCAGCATTTT. The rearrangement uses TRBV7-8 and TRBJ1-5; no definite D call. V was cut by 1 base and J by 2 bases, with 12 bases left in between. Per the germline V gene, CDR1 is SGHVS and CDR2 is FQNEAQ. This CDR3 is built from 16 residues. The full variable domain, in which reference TRBV7-8 and TRBJ1-5 provide the parts outside the CDR3, is GAGVSQSPRYKVAKRGQDVALRCDPISGHVSLFWYQQALGQGPEFLTYFQNEAQLDKSGLPSDRFFAERPEGSVSTLKIQRTQQEDSAVYLCASSLGGGFGNQPQHFGDGTRLSIL.